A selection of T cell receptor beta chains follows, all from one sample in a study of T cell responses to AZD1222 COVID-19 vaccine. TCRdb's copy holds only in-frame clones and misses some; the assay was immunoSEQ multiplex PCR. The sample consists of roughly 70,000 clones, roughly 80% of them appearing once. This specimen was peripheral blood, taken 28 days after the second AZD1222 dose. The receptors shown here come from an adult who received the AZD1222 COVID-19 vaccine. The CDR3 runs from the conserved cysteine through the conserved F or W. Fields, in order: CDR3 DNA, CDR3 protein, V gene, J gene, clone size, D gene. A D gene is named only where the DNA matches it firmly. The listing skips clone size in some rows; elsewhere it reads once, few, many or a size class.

DNA: TGTGCCAGCAGGCCTGCGGGAGTTTGGAATTCACCCCTCCACTTT
CDR3: CASRPAGVWNSPLHF
V: TRBV3-1/TRBV3-2
J: TRBJ1-6
size: .
D: .

DNA: TGTGCCACCAGGGTTGGGGGGAGCTACAATCAGCCCCAGCATTTT
CDR3: CATRVGGSYNQPQHF
V: TRBV15
J: TRBJ1-5
size: .
D: .

DNA: TGTGCCAGCAGCCCATTACGGGGGGGGCAAGAGACCCAGTACTTC
CDR3: CASSPLRGGQETQYF
V: TRBV7-9
J: TRBJ2-5
size: .
D: TRBD2

DNA: TGTGCCAGCAGTGACCCCGGCAGGGGATCCTATAATTCACCCCTCCACTTT
CDR3: CASSDPGRGSYNSPLHF
V: TRBV25-1
J: TRBJ1-6
size: .
D: .

DNA: TGTGCTAGTGGTTTGGGGGCGGGGAGACAAGAGACCCAGTACTTC
CDR3: CASGLGAGRQETQYF
V: TRBV12-5
J: TRBJ2-5
size: .
D: .

DNA: TGTGCCAGTAGTTCCAGACAGGGAGGCTACGAGCAGTACTTC
CDR3: CASSSRQGGYEQYF
V: TRBV19
J: TRBJ2-7
size: .
D: .

DNA: TGTGCCAGTAGGTGGCAGCCCCAGCATTTT
CDR3: CASRWQPQHF
V: TRBV6-5
J: TRBJ1-5
size: .
D: .

DNA: TGCGCCAGCAGCTTGCAGGGGGTCCCTAACACTGAAGCTTTCTTT
CDR3: CASSLQGVPNTEAFF
V: TRBV5-1
J: TRBJ1-1
size: .
D: TRBD1

DNA: TGTGCCAGCAGTTTGGAACGGGGGGGCGGTAGAGAGACCCAGTACTTC
CDR3: CASSLERGGGRETQYF
V: TRBV27
J: TRBJ2-5
size: .
D: TRBD2

DNA: TGTGCCAGCACCCAGACAGGCTCCTATAATTCACCCCTCCACTTT
CDR3: CASTQTGSYNSPLHF
V: TRBV6-5
J: TRBJ1-6
size: .
D: .

DNA: TGTGCCAGCAGACCGGACGGGGACTCTGGAAACACCATATATTTT
CDR3: CASRPDGDSGNTIYF
V: TRBV27
J: TRBJ1-3
size: .
D: .

DNA: TGCGCCAGCAGTGAGTCTTCGGCAAACTATGGCTACACCTTC
CDR3: CASSESSANYGYTF
V: TRBV10-2
J: TRBJ1-2
size: .
D: .

DNA: TGTGCCAGCAGCTTAGCGGCGGGGGGGTTAAACATTCAGTACTTC
CDR3: CASSLAAGGLNIQYF
V: TRBV7-9
J: TRBJ2-4
size: .
D: TRBD2

DNA: TGCGCCAGCAGCTTGGGAGGCCGAGACAATGAGCAGTTCTTC
CDR3: CASSLGGRDNEQFF
V: TRBV5-1
J: TRBJ2-1
size: .
D: .

DNA: TGTGCCAGTAGACCCAGACTAGCGGGGCAAGAGACCCAGTACTTC
CDR3: CASRPRLAGQETQYF
V: TRBV19
J: TRBJ2-5
size: .
D: TRBD2

DNA: TGTGCCAGCAGCAGAATCCGGGACAGGGGGAACACTGAAGCTTTCTTT
CDR3: CASSRIRDRGNTEAFF
V: TRBV7-8
J: TRBJ1-1
size: .
D: TRBD1

DNA: TGTGCCAGCAGCTTGCTCGTCCGAAGGACTGAAGCTTTCTTT
CDR3: CASSLLVRRTEAFF
V: TRBV13
J: TRBJ1-1
size: .
D: .

DNA: TGCGCCAGCAGCCAAGGACAGGGGGCTCGGCAGCCCCAGCATTTT
CDR3: CASSQGQGARQPQHF
V: TRBV4-1
J: TRBJ1-5
size: .
D: TRBD1

DNA: TGCGCCAGCAGTGATTACAGGGGAACCATATATTTT
CDR3: CASSDYRGTIYF
V: TRBV10-1
J: TRBJ1-3
size: .
D: TRBD1

DNA: TGTGCCATCAGTGTAGCAGGGTCCACAGATACGCAGTATTTT
CDR3: CAISVAGSTDTQYF
V: TRBV10-3
J: TRBJ2-3
size: .
D: .

DNA: TGTGCCAGCTCACCAAGTCCGGCCAGGGTCGGGGAGCTGTTTTTT
CDR3: CASSPSPARVGELFF
V: TRBV18
J: TRBJ2-2
size: few
D: .

DNA: TGTGCCAGCACGAGCGGATCGAGCTCCTACAATGAGCAGTTCTTC
CDR3: CASTSGSSSYNEQFF
V: TRBV27
J: TRBJ2-1
size: .
D: .

DNA: TGTGCCAGCAGTTCGGACGGCTATTACGAGCAGTACTTC
CDR3: CASSSDGYYEQYF
V: TRBV27
J: TRBJ2-7
size: .
D: .

DNA: TGTGCCAGCAGTGAAGTTTTTAGGGGGGGCACTGAAGCTTTCTTT
CDR3: CASSEVFRGGTEAFF
V: TRBV2
J: TRBJ1-1
size: few
D: .

DNA: TGTGCCAGCAGCCAAGGGCTAGGGATGATGGGAGATACGCAGTATTTT
CDR3: CASSQGLGMMGDTQYF
V: TRBV3-1/TRBV3-2
J: TRBJ2-3
size: .
D: .

DNA: TGTGCCAGCAGTCCCCGCCGAGTAGCGGGTAGGGCAGATACGCAGTATTTT
CDR3: CASSPRRVAGRADTQYF
V: TRBV28
J: TRBJ2-3
size: .
D: TRBD2

DNA: TGTGCCTGGAGTATACGGGGGGGCATAAACAATGAGCAGTTCTTC
CDR3: CAWSIRGGINNEQFF
V: TRBV30
J: TRBJ2-1
size: .
D: TRBD2

DNA: TGTGCCAGCAGTTTAATAGCAAAAGAGACCCAGTACTTC
CDR3: CASSLIAKETQYF
V: TRBV12-3/TRBV12-4
J: TRBJ2-5
size: .
D: .

DNA: TGTGCCAGCAGTGACGAGGGAGGGGGCAACCAAGAGACCCAGTACTTC
CDR3: CASSDEGGGNQETQYF
V: TRBV6-4
J: TRBJ2-5
size: once
D: .

DNA: TGTGCCAGCAGCTTTTTAGGGGTTAATGAGCAGTTCTTC
CDR3: CASSFLGVNEQFF
V: TRBV5-4
J: TRBJ2-1
size: .
D: .

DNA: TGTGCCAGCAGCTACGGACATAGGCCTACCTACGAGCAGTACTTC
CDR3: CASSYGHRPTYEQYF
V: TRBV7-2
J: TRBJ2-7
size: .
D: .

DNA: TGTGCCAGCAGCCCCGGACAGGCGGATGGTACAGATACGCAGTATTTT
CDR3: CASSPGQADGTDTQYF
V: TRBV5-4
J: TRBJ2-3
size: .
D: TRBD1

DNA: TGTGCCAGCAGCGTTTACGGGAGCTCTGGGGCCAACGTCCTGACTTTC
CDR3: CASSVYGSSGANVLTF
V: TRBV9
J: TRBJ2-6
size: .
D: .

DNA: TGTGCCAGCAGTGAAGTGCGGGGGGGACACAATGAGCAGTTCTTC
CDR3: CASSEVRGGHNEQFF
V: TRBV2
J: TRBJ2-1
size: .
D: TRBD2

DNA: TGTGCCAGCTCACCCGCCGGGCCCTCGCGTGGCTACACCTTC
CDR3: CASSPAGPSRGYTF
V: TRBV18
J: TRBJ1-2
size: .
D: .

DNA: TGTGCCAGCAGTTTTTCTTCTGGCTACACCTTC
CDR3: CASSFSSGYTF
V: TRBV12-3/TRBV12-4
J: TRBJ1-2
size: .
D: .

DNA: TGTGCCAGTAGTTACCTAGCGGGGGGGATCGATGAGCAGTTCTTC
CDR3: CASSYLAGGIDEQFF
V: TRBV19
J: TRBJ2-1
size: many
D: TRBD2

DNA: TGTGCCAGCAGCTTAGGGCTTGCTAATGAAAAACTGTTTTTT
CDR3: CASSLGLANEKLFF
V: TRBV11-2
J: TRBJ1-4
size: .
D: .

DNA: TGTGCCAGCAGCCACCGACAGGGAAGGGAGTACACTGAAGCTTTCTTT
CDR3: CASSHRQGREYTEAFF
V: TRBV3-1/TRBV3-2
J: TRBJ1-1
size: .
D: TRBD1

DNA: TGCAGTGCTAGTGTAGCGACTAGCACAGATACGCAGTATTTT
CDR3: CSASVATSTDTQYF
V: TRBV20-1
J: TRBJ2-3
size: few
D: .

DNA: TGTGCCAGCAGCAAAACCCCACTGGGAGTGTGGGAGACCCAGTACTTC
CDR3: CASSKTPLGVWETQYF
V: TRBV21-1
J: TRBJ2-5
size: .
D: .

DNA: TGTGCCAGCAGTGATTGGAGGACACCAAATTCACCCCTCCACTTT
CDR3: CASSDWRTPNSPLHF
V: TRBV6-1
J: TRBJ1-6
size: once
D: .

DNA: TGTGCCAGCAGCCAACCGGGACTGAGTCAGTATGAAGCTTTCTTT
CDR3: CASSQPGLSQYEAFF
V: TRBV5-4
J: TRBJ1-1
size: .
D: .

DNA: TGTGCCAGCAGTTCCCTCACAGGGACTGGAAACACCATATATTTT
CDR3: CASSSLTGTGNTIYF
V: TRBV27
J: TRBJ1-3
size: .
D: .

DNA: TGTGCCAGCAGCCCAGGGACAGGGCGCAACACCATATATTTT
CDR3: CASSPGTGRNTIYF
V: TRBV11-2
J: TRBJ1-3
size: few
D: TRBD1

DNA: TGTGCCAGCAGTCCACCAGGGGTTGAGTTTAGCAATGAGCAGTTCTTC
CDR3: CASSPPGVEFSNEQFF
V: TRBV6-2/TRBV6-3
J: TRBJ2-1
size: .
D: .

DNA: TGCGCCAGCAGTGAGTTGGGGGGGGCGGCGCAGTATTTT
CDR3: CASSELGGAAQYF
V: TRBV10-2
J: TRBJ2-3
size: .
D: .

DNA: TGTGCCAGTAGTATAGCGCGGGGGGCCTCCTACAATGAGCAGTTCTTC
CDR3: CASSIARGASYNEQFF
V: TRBV19
J: TRBJ2-1
size: .
D: TRBD2

DNA: TGCGCCAGCAGCCAAGACTCAAGGCGGACTGAAGCTTTCTTT
CDR3: CASSQDSRRTEAFF
V: TRBV4-3
J: TRBJ1-1
size: .
D: .

DNA: TGTGCCACCAGTGACCGGACTGGGGATGAGCAGTTCTTC
CDR3: CATSDRTGDEQFF
V: TRBV24-1
J: TRBJ2-1
size: once
D: .

DNA: TGTGCCAGCAGTTTATGGTCCGGGGGGCTATCGAATTCACCCCTCCACTTT
CDR3: CASSLWSGGLSNSPLHF
V: TRBV27
J: TRBJ1-6
size: .
D: .

DNA: TGTGCCAGCAGTACTGGAAGCACTGAAGCTTTCTTT
CDR3: CASSTGSTEAFF
V: TRBV12-3/TRBV12-4
J: TRBJ1-1
size: few
D: .